This TCR beta chain was captured by sequencing in a study of blood T cell repertoires in COVID-19. The CDR3 has 11 residues. Germline loops: CDR1 DFQATT, CDR2 SNEGSKA (reference sequence). Original methodology: The authors estimated nucleated cell counts from reference gene primer amplification. Here immunoSEQ multiplex PCR was the method, and the copy in TCRdb shows in-frame clones only, minus some. Clonal size and the V and J genes are those of that table, whereas D and trimming came from the DNA. Of roughly 200,000 clones detected, about 81% appear once; the ten largest clones hold about 10%. This clonotype originated in a woman older than 75 with COVID-19, enrolled during active disease. Sample: peripheral blood. The chain couples TRBV20-1 to TRBJ2-3; D gene ambiguous. CDR3 loop: CRVARTDTQYF. CDR3 DNA: TGCAGGGTGGCCCGCACAGATACGCAGTATTTT.